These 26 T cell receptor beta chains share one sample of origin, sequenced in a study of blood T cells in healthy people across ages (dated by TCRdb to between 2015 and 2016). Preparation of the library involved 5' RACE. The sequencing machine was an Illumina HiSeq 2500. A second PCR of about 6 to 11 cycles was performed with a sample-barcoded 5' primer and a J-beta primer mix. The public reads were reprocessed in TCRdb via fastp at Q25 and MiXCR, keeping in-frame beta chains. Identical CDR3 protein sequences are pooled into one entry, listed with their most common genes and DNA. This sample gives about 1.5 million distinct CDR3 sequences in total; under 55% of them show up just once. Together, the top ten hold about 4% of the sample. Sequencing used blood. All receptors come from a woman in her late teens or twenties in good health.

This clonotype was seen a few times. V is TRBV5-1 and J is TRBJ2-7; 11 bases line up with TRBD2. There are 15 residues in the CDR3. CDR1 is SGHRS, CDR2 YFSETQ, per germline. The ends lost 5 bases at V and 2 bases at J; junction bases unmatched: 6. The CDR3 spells CASRGGTSGTYEQYF. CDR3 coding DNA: TGCGCCAGCAGGGGGGGGACTAGCGGCACCTACGAGCAGTACTTC.

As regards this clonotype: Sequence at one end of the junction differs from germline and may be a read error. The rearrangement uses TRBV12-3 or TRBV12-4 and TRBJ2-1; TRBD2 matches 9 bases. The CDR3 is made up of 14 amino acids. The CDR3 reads CASSPGLASDEQLF. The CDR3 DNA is TGTGCCAGCAGCCCTGGACTAGCGTCGGACGAGCAGCTCTTC.

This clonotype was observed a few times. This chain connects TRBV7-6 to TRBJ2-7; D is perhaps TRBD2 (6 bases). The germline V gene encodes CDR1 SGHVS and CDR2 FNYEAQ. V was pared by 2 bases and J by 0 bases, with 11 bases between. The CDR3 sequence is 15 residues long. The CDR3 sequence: CASSLRESSSYEQYF. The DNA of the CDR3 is TGTGCCAGCAGCTTACGGGAGTCGAGCTCCTACGAGCAGTACTTC.

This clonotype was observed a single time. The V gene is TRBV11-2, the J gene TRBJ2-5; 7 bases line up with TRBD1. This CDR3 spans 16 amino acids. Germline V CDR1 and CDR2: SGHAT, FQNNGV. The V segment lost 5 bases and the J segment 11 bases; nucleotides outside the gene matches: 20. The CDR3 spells CASSNPLTGTSDEQYF. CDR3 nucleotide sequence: TGTGCCAGCAGCAACCCATTGACAGGGACCTCCGATGAGCAGTACTTC.

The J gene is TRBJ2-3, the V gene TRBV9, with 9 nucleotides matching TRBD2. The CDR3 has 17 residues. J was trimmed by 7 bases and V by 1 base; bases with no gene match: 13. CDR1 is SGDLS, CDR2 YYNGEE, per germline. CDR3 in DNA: TGTGCCAGCAGCGTATTAGTGGCGGGGGGGGGCACTAATACGCAGTATTTT. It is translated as CASSVLVAGGGTNTQYF. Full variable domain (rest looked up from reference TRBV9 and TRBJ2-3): DSGVTQTPKHLITATGQRVTLRCSPRSGDLSVYWYQQSLDQGLQFLIQYYNGEERAKGNILERFSAQQFPDLHSELNLSSLELGDSALYFCASSVLVAGGGTNTQYFGPGTRLTVL.

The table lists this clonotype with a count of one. CDR3 region: CASSWGGIGRTDTQYF. DNA for the CDR3: TGTGCCAGCAGCTGGGGGGGTATCGGGAGGACAGATACGCAGTATTTT. The chain joins TRBV7-8 to TRBJ2-3; 7 nucleotides line up with TRBD2. The junction had 10 bases not matched to a gene; V was cut back by 4 bases and J by 3 bases. The CDR3 contains 16 residues. Germline V gene sequence: CDR1 SGHVS, CDR2 FQNEAQ.

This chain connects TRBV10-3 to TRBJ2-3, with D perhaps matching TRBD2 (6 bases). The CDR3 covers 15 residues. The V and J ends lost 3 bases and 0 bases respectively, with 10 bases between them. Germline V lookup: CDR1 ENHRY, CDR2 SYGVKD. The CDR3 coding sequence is TGTGCCATCAGTGACCCGGGAGTGAGCACAGATACGCAGTATTTT. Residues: CAISDPGVSTDTQYF.

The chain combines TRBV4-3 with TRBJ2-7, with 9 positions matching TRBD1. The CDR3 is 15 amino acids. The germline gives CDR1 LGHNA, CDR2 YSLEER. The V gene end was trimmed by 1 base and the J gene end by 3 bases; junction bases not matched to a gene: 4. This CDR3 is CASSQGWTGDYEQYF. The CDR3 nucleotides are TGCGCCAGCAGCCAAGGATGGACAGGGGACTACGAGCAGTACTTC.

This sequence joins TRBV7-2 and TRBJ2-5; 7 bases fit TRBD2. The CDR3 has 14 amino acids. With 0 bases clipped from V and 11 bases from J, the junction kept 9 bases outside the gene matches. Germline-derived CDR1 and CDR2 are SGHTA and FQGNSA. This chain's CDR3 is CASSLARQAGEQYF. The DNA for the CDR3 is TGTGCCAGCAGCTTAGCTCGGCAGGCGGGGGAGCAGTACTTC.

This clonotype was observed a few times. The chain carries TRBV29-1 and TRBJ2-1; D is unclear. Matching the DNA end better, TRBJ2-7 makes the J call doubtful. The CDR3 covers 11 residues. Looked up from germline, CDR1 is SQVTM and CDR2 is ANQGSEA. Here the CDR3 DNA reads TGCAGCGTTGAACACTACAATGAGCAGTACTTC. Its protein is CSVEHYNEQYF.

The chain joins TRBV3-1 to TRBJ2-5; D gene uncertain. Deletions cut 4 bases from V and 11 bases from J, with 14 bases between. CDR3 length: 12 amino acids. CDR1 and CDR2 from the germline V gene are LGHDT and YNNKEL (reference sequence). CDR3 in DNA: TGTGCCAGCAGCCTGACCAACAATGATCAGTACTTC. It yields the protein CASSLTNNDQYF.

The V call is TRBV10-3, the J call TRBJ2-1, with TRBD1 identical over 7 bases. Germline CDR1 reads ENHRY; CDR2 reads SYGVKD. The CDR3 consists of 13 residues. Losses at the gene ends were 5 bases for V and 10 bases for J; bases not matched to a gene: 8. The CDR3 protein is CAISPGQPREQFF. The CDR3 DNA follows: TGTGCCATCAGTCCGGGACAGCCAAGGGAGCAGTTCTTC.

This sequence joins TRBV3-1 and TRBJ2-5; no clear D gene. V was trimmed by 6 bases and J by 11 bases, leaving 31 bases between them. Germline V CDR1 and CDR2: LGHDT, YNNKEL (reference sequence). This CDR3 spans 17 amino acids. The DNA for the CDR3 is TGTGCCAGCAGTCCCCCTACAGCCACCTACTCCTACAATGAGCAGTACTTC. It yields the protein CASSPPTATYSYNEQYF.

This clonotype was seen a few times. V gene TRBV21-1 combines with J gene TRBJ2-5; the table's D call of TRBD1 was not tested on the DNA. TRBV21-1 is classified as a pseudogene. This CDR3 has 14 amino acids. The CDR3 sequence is CASSKAPPRSREYF. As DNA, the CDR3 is TGTGCCAGCAGCAAAGCGCCCCCCCGGAGCCGTGAGTACTTC.

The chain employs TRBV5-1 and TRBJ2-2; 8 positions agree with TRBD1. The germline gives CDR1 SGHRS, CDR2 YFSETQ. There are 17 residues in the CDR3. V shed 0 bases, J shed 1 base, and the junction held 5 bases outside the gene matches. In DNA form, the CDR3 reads TGCGCCAGCAGCTTGGGGGGACAGGCAAAGAACACCGGGGAGCTGTTTTTT. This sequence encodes CASSLGGQAKNTGELFF.

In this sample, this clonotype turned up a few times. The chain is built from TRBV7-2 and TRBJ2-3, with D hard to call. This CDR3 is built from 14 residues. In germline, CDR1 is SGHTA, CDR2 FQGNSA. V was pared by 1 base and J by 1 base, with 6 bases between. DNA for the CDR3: TGTGCCAGCAGCTTAGATCTGCGCACAGATACGCAGTATTTT. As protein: CASSLDLRTDTQYF.

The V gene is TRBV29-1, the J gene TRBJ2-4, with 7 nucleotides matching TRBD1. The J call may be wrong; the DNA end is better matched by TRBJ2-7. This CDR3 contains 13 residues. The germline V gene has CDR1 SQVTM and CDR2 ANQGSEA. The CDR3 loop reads CSARDRVVHEQYF. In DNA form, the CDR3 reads TGCAGCGCTCGAGACAGGGTTGTCCACGAGCAGTACTTC.

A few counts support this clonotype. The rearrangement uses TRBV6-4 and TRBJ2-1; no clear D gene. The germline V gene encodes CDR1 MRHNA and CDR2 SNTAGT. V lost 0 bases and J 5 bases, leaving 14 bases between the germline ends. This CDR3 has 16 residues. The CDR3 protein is CASSDSISPPNNEQFF. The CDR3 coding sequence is TGTGCCAGCAGTGACTCGATAAGTCCCCCAAACAATGAGCAGTTCTTC.

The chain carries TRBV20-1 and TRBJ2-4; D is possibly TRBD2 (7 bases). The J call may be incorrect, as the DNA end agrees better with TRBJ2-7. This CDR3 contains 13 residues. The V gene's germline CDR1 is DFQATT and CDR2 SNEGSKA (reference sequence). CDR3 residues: CSAQGTTSYEQYF. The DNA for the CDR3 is TGCAGTGCCCAGGGGACTACCTCCTACGAGCAGTACTTC.

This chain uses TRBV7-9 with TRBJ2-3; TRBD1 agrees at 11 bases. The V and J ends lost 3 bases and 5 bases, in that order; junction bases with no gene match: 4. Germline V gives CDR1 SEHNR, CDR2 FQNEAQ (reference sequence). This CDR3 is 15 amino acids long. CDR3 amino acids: CASSFRTGGVDTQYF. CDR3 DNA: TGTGCCAGCAGCTTCCGGACAGGGGGCGTAGATACGCAGTATTTT.

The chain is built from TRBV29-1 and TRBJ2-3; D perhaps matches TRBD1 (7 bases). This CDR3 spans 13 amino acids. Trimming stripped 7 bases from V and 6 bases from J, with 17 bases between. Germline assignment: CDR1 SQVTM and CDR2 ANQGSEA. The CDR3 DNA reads TGCAGCGCAGAGGAGGGGGCAAGGGATACGCAGTATTTT. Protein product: CSAEEGARDTQYF.

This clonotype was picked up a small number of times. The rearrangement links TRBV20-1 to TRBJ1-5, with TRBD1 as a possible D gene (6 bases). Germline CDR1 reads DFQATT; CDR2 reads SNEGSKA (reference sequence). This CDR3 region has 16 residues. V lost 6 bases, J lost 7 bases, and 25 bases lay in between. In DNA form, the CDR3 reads TGCAGTGCCCAGACAGGAGGAGGCTTAATAGGACAGCCCCAGCATTTT. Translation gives CSAQTGGGLIGQPQHF.

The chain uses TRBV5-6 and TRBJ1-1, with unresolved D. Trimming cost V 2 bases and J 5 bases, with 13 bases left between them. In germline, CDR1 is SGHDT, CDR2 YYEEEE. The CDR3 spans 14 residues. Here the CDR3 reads CASSFLHEETEAFF. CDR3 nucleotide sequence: TGTGCCAGCAGCTTCCTACATGAGGAGACTGAAGCTTTCTTT.

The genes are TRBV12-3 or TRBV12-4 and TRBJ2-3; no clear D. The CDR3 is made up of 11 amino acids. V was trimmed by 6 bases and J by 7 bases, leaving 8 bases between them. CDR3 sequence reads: CASRRMNTQYF. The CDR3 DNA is TGTGCCAGCAGGCGGATGAATACGCAGTATTTT.

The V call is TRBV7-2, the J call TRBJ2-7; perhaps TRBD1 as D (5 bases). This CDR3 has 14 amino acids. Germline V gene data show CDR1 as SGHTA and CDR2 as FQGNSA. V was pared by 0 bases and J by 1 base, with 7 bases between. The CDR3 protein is CASSLARQSYEQYF. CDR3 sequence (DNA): TGTGCCAGCAGCTTAGCGAGACAGTCCTACGAGCAGTACTTC. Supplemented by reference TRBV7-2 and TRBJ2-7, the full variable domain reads GAGVSQSPSNKVTEKGKDVELRCDPISGHTALYWYRQSLGQGLEFLIYFQGNSAPDKSGLPSDRFSAERTGGSVSTLTIQRTQQEDSAVYLCASSLARQSYEQYFGPGTRLTVT.

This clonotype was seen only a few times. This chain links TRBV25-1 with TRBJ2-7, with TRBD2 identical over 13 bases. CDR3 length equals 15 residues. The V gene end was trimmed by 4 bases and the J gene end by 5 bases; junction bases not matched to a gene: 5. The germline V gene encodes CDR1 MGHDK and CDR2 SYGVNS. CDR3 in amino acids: CASSGTSGRVHEQYF. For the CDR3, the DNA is TGTGCCAGCAGTGGCACTAGCGGGAGGGTACACGAGCAGTACTTC.